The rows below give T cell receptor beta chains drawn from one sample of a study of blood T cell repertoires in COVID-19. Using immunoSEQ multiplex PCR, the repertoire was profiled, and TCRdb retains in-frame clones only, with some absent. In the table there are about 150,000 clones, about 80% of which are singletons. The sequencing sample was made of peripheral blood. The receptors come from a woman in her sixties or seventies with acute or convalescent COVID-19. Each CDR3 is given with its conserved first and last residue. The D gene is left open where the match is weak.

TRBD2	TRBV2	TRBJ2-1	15	TGTGCCAGCAGTAAAAGCGGGGGGCCCTCCTATGAGCAGTTCTTC	CASSKSGGPSYEQFF
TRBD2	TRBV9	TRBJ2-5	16	TGTGCCAGCAGCGCAGGACTAGCGGACTTGCAAGAGACCCAGTACTTC	CASSAGLADLQETQYF
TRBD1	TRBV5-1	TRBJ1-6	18	TGCGCCAGCAGCTCCGATTTACAGGGGGATATGGATAATTCACCCCTCCACTTT	CASSSDLQGDMDNSPLHF
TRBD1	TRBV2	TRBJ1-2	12	TGTGCCAGCACAGGACAGGGGGTTGGCTACACCTTC	CASTGQGVGYTF
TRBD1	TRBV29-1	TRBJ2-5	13	TGCAGCGTCGACAGGGGGCAAAGAGAGACCCAGTACTTC	CSVDRGQRETQYF
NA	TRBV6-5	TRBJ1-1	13	TGTGCCAGCAGAATCTCAGGGAACACTGAAGCTTTCTTT	CASRISGNTEAFF
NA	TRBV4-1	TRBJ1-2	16	TGCGCCAGCAGCCAAGATCCGGCAGGACTAATGTATGGCTACACCTTC	CASSQDPAGLMYGYTF
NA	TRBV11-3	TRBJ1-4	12	TGTGCCAGCAGCCGGAGTGGAGAAAAACTGTTTTTT	CASSRSGEKLFF
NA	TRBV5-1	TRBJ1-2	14	TGCGCCAGCAGCCGGGGGGAGTACGGCTATGGCTACACCTTC	CASSRGEYGYGYTF
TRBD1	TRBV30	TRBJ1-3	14	TGTGCCTGGAGAGCCAGGGGGTCAAGAAACACCATATATTTT	CAWRARGSRNTIYF
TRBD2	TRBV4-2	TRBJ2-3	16	TGTGCCAGCAGCCAAGACGGGGGGGGAAGAGGCGATACGCAGTATTTT	CASSQDGGGRGDTQYF
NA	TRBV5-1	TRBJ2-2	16	TGCGCCAGCAGCCTTCGGACAGTTTCGAACACCGGGGAGCTGTTTTTT	CASSLRTVSNTGELFF
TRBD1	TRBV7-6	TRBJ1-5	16	TGTGCCAGCAGCTCTGGACAGGGTGGATCCAATCAGCCCCAGCATTTT	CASSSGQGGSNQPQHF
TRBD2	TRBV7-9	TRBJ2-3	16	TGTGCCAGCAGCTTCTTAGCGGGGGGGCCCTCAGATACGCAGTATTTT	CASSFLAGGPSDTQYF
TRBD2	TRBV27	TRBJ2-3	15	TGTGCCAGCAGTTTACGGACTAGCGGGGTTGGTACGCAGTATTTT	CASSLRTSGVGTQYF
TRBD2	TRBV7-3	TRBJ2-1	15	TGTGCCAGCAGCTTAACTAGCGGGAGGACTAATGAGCAGTTCTTC	CASSLTSGRTNEQFF
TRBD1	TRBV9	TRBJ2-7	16	TGTGCCAGCAGCGAAGGGACAGGGGGTCCCTCCTACGAGCAGTACTTC	CASSEGTGGPSYEQYF